These T cell receptor beta chains were read from a single sample in a study of T cell responses to AZD1222 COVID-19 vaccine. Libraries were prepared by immunoSEQ multiplex PCR; TCRdb keeps only in-frame clonotypes and omits some of them. The table lists 94,000 or so clones, 85% to 90% of them singletons. The material sequenced was peripheral blood, taken on day 0 of AZD1222 vaccination. The receptors originated from an adult in good health. CDR3s include the opening cysteine and the closing phenylalanine or tryptophan. The order of the fields is clone size, V gene, J gene, D gene, CDR3 protein. D genes are given only for firm matches. Size is stated for part of the rows, as once, few or many counts, or as a class when the clone is expanded.

>NA|TRBV6-2/TRBV6-3|TRBJ1-1|NA
CASSYPVNTEAFF
>NA|TRBV18|TRBJ2-1|TRBD2
CASSPGLAGSSYNEQFF
>NA|TRBV2|TRBJ1-3|NA
CASRRQGNTIYF
>NA|TRBV6-2/TRBV6-3|TRBJ2-7|TRBD2
CASSREGEQYF
>NA|TRBV27|TRBJ2-2|TRBD1
CASSFKGQGVGTGELFF
>NA|TRBV19|TRBJ2-7|TRBD1
CATGQGVSYEQYF
>NA|TRBV4-2|TRBJ2-3|NA
CASSQARMDTDTQYF
>NA|TRBV7-2|TRBJ2-2|TRBD1
CASSPDRVTGELFF
>NA|TRBV7-2|TRBJ1-5|TRBD1
CASSLSGTVGQPQHF
>NA|TRBV7-3|TRBJ1-1|NA
CASSLLQRADKNTEAFF
>NA|TRBV7-3|TRBJ1-2|NA
CASSGPGMGGYTF
>NA|TRBV27|TRBJ2-7|TRBD1
CASRFAGTGEEQYF
>NA|TRBV10-3|TRBJ2-7|TRBD1
CAISDPRTGGSYEQYF
>NA|TRBV5-1|TRBJ2-1|TRBD2
CASSLISGRISSYNEQFF
>NA|TRBV3-1/TRBV3-2|TRBJ2-1|NA
CASSQDVDEQFF
>NA|TRBV7-6|TRBJ2-7|TRBD1
CASSLGQGTSYEQYF
>few|TRBV3-1/TRBV3-2|TRBJ2-7|NA
CASSLDPGAIREQYF
>NA|TRBV18|TRBJ2-1|NA
CASSPLRNKNNEQFF
>once|TRBV5-1|TRBJ2-4|TRBD2
CASTLSPPGLAGVWAKNIQYF
>NA|TRBV7-3|TRBJ2-3|TRBD2
CASSNRLAGGPTDTQYF
>NA|TRBV7-9|TRBJ2-7|NA
CASSLARGSYEQYF
>NA|TRBV28|TRBJ1-2|NA
CASSLIGFYGYTF
>NA|TRBV27|TRBJ2-7|TRBD2
CASSSSGRARDEQYF
>NA|TRBV7-2|TRBJ1-5|NA
CASSLFRDRGNQPQHF
>once|TRBV7-2|TRBJ2-1|NA
CASSPGPILMNEQFF
>NA|TRBV5-1|TRBJ2-7|TRBD1
CASSLGQGGSYEQYF
>NA|TRBV11-3|TRBJ2-1|TRBD1
CASSYRDRGNEQFF
>few|TRBV29-1|TRBJ2-7|NA
CSVDYTYEQYF
>few|TRBV12-3/TRBV12-4|TRBJ2-5|NA
CASSEGETQYF
>NA|TRBV28|TRBJ2-1|NA
CASSFPMGESSYNEQFF
>NA|TRBV5-1|TRBJ1-1|NA
CASSGGGLRTEAFF
>NA|TRBV28|TRBJ1-2|NA
CASRSQGYGYTF
>NA|TRBV12-5|TRBJ2-3|NA
CASALLGSTDTQYF
>NA|TRBV25-1|TRBJ1-1|NA
CASSQTAIVDTEAFF
>NA|TRBV5-4|TRBJ2-2|NA
CASSLGTRGPLANTGELFF
>NA|TRBV6-4|TRBJ1-6|NA
CASSENPAGFGNSPLHF
>NA|TRBV18|TRBJ1-2|TRBD1
CASSPFRDRAVSGGYTF
>NA|TRBV2|TRBJ1-5|TRBD1
CASSEGQGARSNQPQHF
>NA|TRBV28|TRBJ1-4|TRBD1
CASSLSDDRYDRGPVISEKLFF
>NA|TRBV5-1|TRBJ2-3|NA
CASSLVGTGTSWTDTQYF